The 4 T cell receptor beta chains below were found in one sample sequenced in a study of blood T cell repertoires in COVID-19. Profiled with immunoSEQ multiplex PCR; TCRdb holds only in-frame clones, not every one. The data show approximately 61,000 clones, roughly 84% seen once. Sequenced: peripheral blood. These receptors were obtained from a woman in her 70s with acute or convalescent COVID-19.

V gene TRBV27 combines with J gene TRBJ1-2, with D possibly matching TRBD1 (6 bases). CDR3 size: 13 residues. V was trimmed by 4 bases and J by 4 bases, leaving 10 bases between them. Germline loops: CDR1 MNHEY, CDR2 SMNVEV (reference sequence). The CDR3, as DNA: TGTGCCAGCAGTTATGGGGGGGCCTATGGCTACACCTTC. Its translation is CASSYGGAYGYTF.

The chain is built from TRBV6-5 and TRBJ1-2; tentative D call: TRBD1 (6 bases). Germline CDR1 reads MNHEY; CDR2 reads SVGAGI. The CDR3 consists of 13 residues. V lost 8 bases and J lost 2, with 12 bases in between. CDR3 amino acids: CASRGQTNYGYTF. The CDR3 nucleotides read TGTGCCAGCCGAGGACAGACCAACTATGGCTACACCTTC.

J is TRBJ2-4 and V is TRBV28; D might be TRBD2 (5 bases). The CDR3 covers 14 residues. V was cut by 3 bases and J by 0 bases, with 6 bases left in between. The V gene's germline CDR1 is MDHEN and CDR2 SYDVKM. This chain's CDR3 is CASSFGGAKNIQYF. CDR3 bases: TGTGCCAGCAGTTTTGGAGGAGCCAAAAACATTCAGTACTTC.

CDR3 sequence (DNA): TGTGCCAGCAGTGAGGACCAGGGGGGCGCCGGCAATGAGCAGTTCTTC. Its protein product is CASSEDQGGAGNEQFF. The chain has TRBV2 and TRBJ2-1, with D perhaps matching TRBD1 (7 bases). Trimming pared 3 bases from V and 6 bases from J, leaving 18 bases between. Germline V lookup: CDR1 SNHLY, CDR2 FYNNEI. CDR3 length equals 16 residues.